A selection of T cell receptor beta chains follows, all from one sample in a study of blood T cells in healthy people across ages. From the 5' RACE reads, TCRdb called clonotypes with MiXCR, one entry per CDR3 protein. The sample holds about 1.8 million distinct CDR3 sequences, around 48% seen once. Sequencing was carried out using blood. All receptors derive from a woman in her 40s in good health. The CDR3 runs from the conserved cysteine through the conserved F or W. D genes are given only for firm matches.

v_call,d_call,cdr3_length,cdr3_aa
TRBV7-2,TRBD2,15,CASSSELTSSDEQYF
TRBV18,.,14,CASSLGQGEETQYF
TRBV9,TRBD2,14,CASSVEDSGDEQYF
TRBV29-1,.,13,CSPTLVAGDTQYF
TRBV3-1,.,17,CASSQVSLRGYQETQYF
TRBV6-5,.,17,CASSYFSGRSAVNEQFF
TRBV20-1,.,13,CSAGPGTIYEQYF
TRBV7-9,.,16,CASSPQRQGGRETQYF
TRBV7-8,TRBD1,12,CASSQDRDKQYF
TRBV10-3,.,13,CASSESLTYGYTF
TRBV28,.,14,CASTPIGGNQPQHF
TRBV4-1,TRBD2,15,CASSQGLLAGNEQFF
TRBV24-1,TRBD1,16,CATYPLTGGNKNIQYF
TRBV5-1,.,15,CASSRNGQTNGGYTF
TRBV28,.,16,CASSTPGTTINSPLHF
TRBV29-1,TRBD2,18,CSVTGTSGGALSYNEQFF
TRBV2,TRBD1,15,CASSDGPAGGHEQFF
TRBV6-5,.,15,CASSQEPGSNQPQHF
TRBV4-3,TRBD2,17,CASSQDSRGGSRNEQYF
TRBV27,TRBD2,15,CASRRASGATDTQYF
TRBV7-8,TRBD1,15,CASSSSGTGKETQYF
TRBV6-5,.,16,CASSYSGVSQNYGYTF
TRBV25-1,.,13,CASSEHKHDEQYF
TRBV29-1,.,12,CSVETVNYEQYF
TRBV20-1,TRBD1,16,CSAGRGDRDYNQPQHF
TRBV4-3,.,17,CASSQDLRQLNTGELFF